The rows below give T cell receptor beta chains drawn from one sample of a study of blood T cell repertoires in COVID-19. Assay: immunoSEQ multiplex PCR; the TCRdb copy retains only in-frame clones and omits some. The top ten clones hold 2.5% to 3% of a sample with 340,000 or so clones, around 88% of them seen once. The specimen was peripheral blood. The source is a man aged 25 to 40 with active or convalescent COVID-19. Both conserved end residues are part of each CDR3.

v_gene: TRBV30; j_gene: TRBJ2-7; CDR3aa: CAWSRSSDTYEQYF
v_gene: TRBV28; j_gene: TRBJ1-1; CDR3aa: CASSSSGGYRNTEAFF
v_gene: TRBV7-9; j_gene: TRBJ2-7; CDR3aa: CASTLAGGEEQYF
v_gene: TRBV30; j_gene: TRBJ1-1; CDR3aa: CAWDRGETAEAFF
v_gene: TRBV4-1; j_gene: TRBJ2-5; CDR3aa: CASSQEARDRTQYF
v_gene: TRBV15; j_gene: TRBJ2-5; CDR3aa: CATSRGLEASETQYF
v_gene: TRBV27; j_gene: TRBJ2-3; CDR3aa: CASSLSSRGDTQYF
v_gene: TRBV6-5; j_gene: TRBJ1-5; CDR3aa: CASSSGGRNQPQHF
v_gene: TRBV19; j_gene: TRBJ1-5; CDR3aa: CASSIATGRVQPQHF
v_gene: TRBV30; j_gene: TRBJ1-1; CDR3aa: CAWSLAYEAFF
v_gene: TRBV4-3; j_gene: TRBJ2-2; CDR3aa: CASSQDLSSGRRRTGELFF
v_gene: TRBV3-1/TRBV3-2; j_gene: TRBJ2-7; CDR3aa: CASSQDGREYYEQYF
v_gene: TRBV11-3; j_gene: TRBJ1-6; CDR3aa: CASSWGQGRSPLHF
v_gene: TRBV19; j_gene: TRBJ1-4; CDR3aa: CASKVSRRGDEKLFF
v_gene: TRBV30; j_gene: TRBJ2-6; CDR3aa: CASNRDLNSGANVLTF
v_gene: TRBV5-4; j_gene: TRBJ2-1; CDR3aa: CASSLAARGLMNEQFF